This TCR beta chain was sequenced in a study of blood T cell repertoires in COVID-19 (dated by TCRdb to the early 2020s). For the wider study: Samples from collaborators originated in the United States, Italy and Spain and spanned both the acute and convalescent phases of COVID-19. The repertoires were released in a freely available public database meant as a resource for research on the immune response to SARS-CoV-2. Subjects who had been exposed to COVID-19, were actively infected with it, or had recovered from it provided the deeply sampled blood TCRbeta repertoires that made up the dataset. The sample metadata nearly always contained a de-identified subject ID, COVID-19 status, age in years and sex. Where available, HLA class I and class II types were taken from metadata supplied by the sample provider and were not determined by assay-based typing. The samples were drawn from the first 160 participants of the ongoing ImmuneRACE study and from 1,254 subjects provided by 6 global collaborators. The prospective study material was composed of cDNA or gDNA derived from T cells, B-cell-depleted T cells, or PBMCs. What the authors observed across the whole study: The quantity of clinical and demographic metadata differed by source and by participant and was supplied without curation.

This clone was recorded a few times. Its specific antigen is unknown. Base qualities are not at hand, and no much larger clone is one base apart. TCRbeta CDR3 regions were amplified from genomic DNA using the immunoSEQ Assay, a bias-controlled multiplex PCR. As for the original processing: Within the assay, amplification of reference gene primers was used to estimate how many nucleated cells each sample contained. To quantify the absolute abundance of each unique TCRbeta CDR3 rearrangement, sequence reads were collapsed and filtered. Productive Simpson clonality was computed per sample as the square root of Simpson's diversity index over productive rearrangements. In its TCRdb copy, this immuneACCESS table keeps in-frame sequences only and misses some clones. Where compared with another copy, unresolved V genes explain less than half of these, and the others have no known cause. V and J calls and clone size are copied from that table; D and trimming were computed from the DNA. The sample contains 15,000 to 20,000 clones, roughly 86% of them found a single time. Of the sample, roughly 5.5% is held by the ten largest clones.

Each collaborating institution followed its own protocols to collect whole blood in K2EDTA tubes. For TCRbeta analysis, collaborators shipped samples as frozen whole blood, isolated PBMCs, or DNA extracted from either of those sample types. The germline V gene (reference sequence) supplies CDR1 SEHNR and CDR2 FQNEAQ. V is clipped by 3 bases and J by 4 bases, and the sequence between their germline boundaries is 10 bases long. Counted from cysteine to phenylalanine, this CDR3 has 14 amino acids. This entry keeps only the CDR3 DNA: 42 bases, framed from base 1. Recombination joined TRBV7-9 with TRBJ1-5, with a tentative D gene TRBD1 over 5 matching bases. The receptor comes from a human donor in a cohort sampled during active COVID-19. Sample: peripheral blood. The nucleotides are TGTGCCAGCAGCTTGGGGCGGCTGAATCAGCCCCAGCATTTT. Translation gives CASSLGRLNQPQHF.